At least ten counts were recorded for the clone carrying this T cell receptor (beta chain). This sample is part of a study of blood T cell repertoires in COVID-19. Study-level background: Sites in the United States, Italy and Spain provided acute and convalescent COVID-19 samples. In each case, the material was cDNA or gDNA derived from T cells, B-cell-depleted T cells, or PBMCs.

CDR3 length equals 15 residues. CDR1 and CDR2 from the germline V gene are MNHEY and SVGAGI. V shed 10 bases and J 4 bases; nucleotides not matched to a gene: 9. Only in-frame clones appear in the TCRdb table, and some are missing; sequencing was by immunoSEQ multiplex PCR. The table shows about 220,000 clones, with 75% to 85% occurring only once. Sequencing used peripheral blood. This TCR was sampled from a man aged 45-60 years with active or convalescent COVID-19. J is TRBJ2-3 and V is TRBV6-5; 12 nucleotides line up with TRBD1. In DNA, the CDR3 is TGTGCCATCCAACTCGGGACAGGGGGCGCAGATACGCAGTATTTT. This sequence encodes CAIQLGTGGADTQYF.